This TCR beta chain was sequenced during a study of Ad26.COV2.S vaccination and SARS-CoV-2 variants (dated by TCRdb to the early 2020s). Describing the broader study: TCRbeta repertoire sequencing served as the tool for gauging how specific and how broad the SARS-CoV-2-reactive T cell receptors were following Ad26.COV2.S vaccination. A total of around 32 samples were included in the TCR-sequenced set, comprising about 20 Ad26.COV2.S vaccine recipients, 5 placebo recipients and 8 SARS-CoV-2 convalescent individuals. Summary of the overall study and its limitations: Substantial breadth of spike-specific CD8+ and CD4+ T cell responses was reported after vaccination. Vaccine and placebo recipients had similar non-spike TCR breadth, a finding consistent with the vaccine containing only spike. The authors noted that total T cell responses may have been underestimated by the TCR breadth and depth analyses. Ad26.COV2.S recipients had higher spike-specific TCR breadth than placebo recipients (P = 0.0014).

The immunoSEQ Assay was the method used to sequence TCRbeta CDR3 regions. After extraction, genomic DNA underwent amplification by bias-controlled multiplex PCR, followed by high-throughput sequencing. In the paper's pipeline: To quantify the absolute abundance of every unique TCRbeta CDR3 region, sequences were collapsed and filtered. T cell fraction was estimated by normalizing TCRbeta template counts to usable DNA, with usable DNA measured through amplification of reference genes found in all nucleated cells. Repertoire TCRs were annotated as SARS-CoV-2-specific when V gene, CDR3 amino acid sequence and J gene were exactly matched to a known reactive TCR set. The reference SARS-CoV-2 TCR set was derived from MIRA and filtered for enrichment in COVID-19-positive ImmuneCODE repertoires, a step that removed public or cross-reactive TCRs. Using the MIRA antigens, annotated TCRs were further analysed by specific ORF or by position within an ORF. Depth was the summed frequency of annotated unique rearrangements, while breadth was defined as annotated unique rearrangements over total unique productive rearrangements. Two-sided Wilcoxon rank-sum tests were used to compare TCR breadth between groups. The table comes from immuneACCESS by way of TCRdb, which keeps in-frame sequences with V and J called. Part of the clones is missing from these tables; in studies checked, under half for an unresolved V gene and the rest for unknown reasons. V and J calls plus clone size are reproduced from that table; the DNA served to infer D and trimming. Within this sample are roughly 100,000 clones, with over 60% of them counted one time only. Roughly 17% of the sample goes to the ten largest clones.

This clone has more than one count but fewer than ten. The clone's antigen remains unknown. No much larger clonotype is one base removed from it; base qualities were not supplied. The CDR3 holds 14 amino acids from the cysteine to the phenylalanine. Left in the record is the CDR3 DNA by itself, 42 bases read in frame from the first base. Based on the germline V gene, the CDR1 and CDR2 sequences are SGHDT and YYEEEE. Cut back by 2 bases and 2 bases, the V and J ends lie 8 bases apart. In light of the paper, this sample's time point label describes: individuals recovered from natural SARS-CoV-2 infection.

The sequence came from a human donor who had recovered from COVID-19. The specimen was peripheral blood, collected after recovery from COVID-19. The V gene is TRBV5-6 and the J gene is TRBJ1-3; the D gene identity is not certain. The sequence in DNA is TGTGCCAGCAGCTTTCCTGGGACTGGAAACACCATATATTTT. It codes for CASSFPGTGNTIYF.